These 32 T cell receptor beta chains were all obtained from the same sample, sequenced in a study of spatial heterogeneity in lung cancer. Described time point: sample taken at primary tumor resection. The sequenced material consisted of unsorted whole RNA from tumor, nontumor lung or frozen PBMC. TCRdb used MiXCR to reprocess the 5' RACE reads, holding one entry per CDR3 protein. The sample contains about 380 distinct CDR3 sequences, 35% to 50% of which appear only once. The sample was PBMCs, taken at surgery. The receptors shown here come from a female donor with early-stage non-small cell lung cancer.

Remarks on this clonotype: This beta chain is an unintended read in a library built for alpha chains; its size means little. This chain links TRBV5-1 with TRBJ1-4; maybe TRBD1 (5 bases). This CDR3 is 14 amino acids long. Germline V gene data show CDR1 as SGHRS and CDR2 as YFSETQ. The V end lost 5 bases, the J end lost 7 bases, and 15 bases lay between the germline ends. CDR3 nucleotide sequence: TGCGCCAGCAGTTCTCAGGGAGCGGGTGAAAAACTGTTTTTT. Amino acids: CASSSQGAGEKLFF. Complete variable domain (other parts from reference TRBV5-1 and TRBJ1-4): KAGVTQTPRYLIKTRGQQVTLSCSPISGHRSVSWYQQTPGQGLQFLFEYFSETQRNKGNFPGRFSGRQFSNSRSEMNVSTLELGDSALYLCASSSQGAGEKLFFGSGTQLSVL.

Notes on this clonotype: This beta chain is a stray read from a library made for alpha chains; its abundance is not meaningful. The V and J genes are TRBV20-1 and TRBJ2-7, with TRBD1 matching over 10 bases. The CDR3 has 13 amino acids. Germline CDR1 and CDR2: DFQATT and SNEGSKA (reference sequence). The junction had 5 bases not matched to a gene; V was cut back by 5 bases and J by 4 bases. CDR3: CSASPGQGYEQYF. The CDR3, as DNA: TGCAGTGCTTCGCCGGGACAGGGGTACGAGCAGTACTTC.

In its sample, this clonotype was seen a few times. This beta chain lies outside the target of a library built for alpha chains; its clone size means little. The chain combines TRBV9 with TRBJ2-5; TRBD1 might be the D (5 bases). The CDR3 length is 14 residues. Germline V gives CDR1 SGDLS, CDR2 YYNGEE. The germline V and J ends were trimmed by 1 base and 3 bases, with 10 bases remaining between them. Here the CDR3 reads CASSVTGRKETQYF. The CDR3 DNA sequence: TGTGCCAGCAGCGTAACAGGCCGAAAAGAGACCCAGTACTTC.

About this clonotype: A library prepared for alpha chains yielded this beta chain as an off-target read; its size is of little meaning. The chain is built from TRBV5-1 and TRBJ2-7; TRBD1 or TRBD2 may be the D gene (5 bases each). The V end was cut by 5 bases, the J end by 4 bases, with 16 bases between. CDR1 is SGHRS and CDR2 is YFSETQ in the germline V gene. The CDR3 has 14 residues. CDR3 loop: CASSTTGPQYEQYF. DNA of the CDR3: TGCGCCAGCAGTACAACGGGACCTCAGTACGAGCAGTACTTC.

This clonotype has only a few counts. This beta chain lies outside the target of a library built for alpha chains; its clone size means little. The rearrangement uses TRBV2 and TRBJ2-7; the D is unclear. The germline V gene encodes CDR1 SNHLY and CDR2 FYNNEI. The CDR3 contains 14 residues. V lost 5 bases and J 2 bases, leaving 13 bases between the germline ends. The CDR3 nucleotides read TGTGCCAGCAGTCGCGTTAAGGGAACCTACGAGCAGTACTTC. Translating gives CASSRVKGTYEQYF. Looking up the rest from reference TRBV2 and TRBJ2-7 gives the full variable domain: EPEVTQTPSHQVTQMGQEVILRCVPISNHLYFYWYRQILGQKVEFLVSFYNNEISEKSEIFDDQFSVERPDGSNFTLKIRSTKLEDSAMYFCASSRVKGTYEQYFGPGTRLTVT.

Of note for this clonotype: A library made for alpha chains picked up this beta chain off target, so its size means little. The V and J genes are TRBV20-1 and TRBJ1-6; no clear D. This CDR3 region has 14 residues. From germline, CDR1 is DFQATT and CDR2 SNEGSKA (reference sequence). V lost 5 bases and J lost 13, with 21 bases in between. Here the CDR3 reads CSAGTGSPRVPLHF. For the CDR3, the DNA is TGCAGTGCTGGAACCGGGTCCCCTAGGGTGCCCCTCCACTTT.

With respect to this clonotype: Since the library was made to target alpha chains, this beta chain is a stray read and its abundance is not meaningful. The rearrangement joins TRBV10-3 to TRBJ2-1; maybe TRBD1 (5 bases). The CDR3 sequence is 14 residues long. Germline CDR1 ENHRY, CDR2 SYGVKD. V was clipped by 4 bases and J by 3 bases, with 10 bases between them. The DNA of the CDR3 is TGTGCCATCAGTGGAGCCAGGGTCTACAATGAGCAGTTCTTC. Amino acids: CAISGARVYNEQFF.

The table lists this clonotype with a few counts. Little can be read into the size of this beta chain, an off-target read in a library designed for alpha chains. This chain links TRBV30 with TRBJ1-1; no firm D call. CDR3 length: 13 residues. The ends were cut back, 1 base at V and 0 bases at J, with 6 bases in the middle. CDR1 and CDR2 (germline): GTSNPN, SVGIG (reference sequence). The DNA of the CDR3 is TGTGCCTGGAGTGCAAATGTGAACACTGAAGCTTTCTTT. Residues: CAWSANVNTEAFF.

This clonotype was recorded only once. This beta chain was picked up by a library intended for alpha chains and is off target, so its count carries little meaning. The chain carries TRBV5-1 and TRBJ1-2, with D possibly being TRBD1 (6 bases). From germline, CDR1 is SGHRS and CDR2 YFSETQ. Deletions cut 0 bases from V and 6 bases from J, with 9 bases between. This CDR3 has 13 amino acids. CDR3 nucleotides: TGCGCCAGCAGCTTGGACAGGGACCATGGCTACACCTTC. This codes for CASSLDRDHGYTF.

A note on this clonotype: The library was prepared for alpha chains; this beta chain is a stray read, so its frequency means little. The rearrangement links TRBV12-5 to TRBJ1-1; no reliable D call. V lost 7 bases and J lost 7, with 10 bases in between. The CDR3 is 11 residues long. Germline assignment: CDR1 LGHNT and CDR2 FRNRAP. Here the CDR3 DNA reads TGTGCTAGTGCGATTGAGAGTGAAGCTTTCTTT. Its translation: CASAIESEAFF.

As to this clonotype: This beta chain came through as a stray read in a library set up for alpha chains, and its size says little. The chain employs TRBV7-2 and TRBJ1-1, with D unresolved. Looked up from germline, CDR1 is SGHTA and CDR2 is FQGNSA. This CDR3 spans 15 amino acids. V was cut by 0 bases and J by 5 bases, with 13 bases left in between. CDR3 DNA: TGTGCCAGCAGCTTAGCCCGGAGAGGGAGGACTGAAGCTTTCTTT. Amino acids: CASSLARRGRTEAFF.

This clonotype was seen only a few times. Because the library targeted alpha chains, this beta chain is an off-target read whose size means little. The chain has TRBV9 and TRBJ2-7; D uncertain. The CDR3 length is 14 residues. Deletions cut 0 bases from V and 1 base from J, with 8 bases between. The germline CDR1 and CDR2 sequences are SGDLS and YYNGEE. Here the CDR3 reads CASSVDLGSYEQYF. CDR3 sequence (DNA): TGTGCCAGCAGCGTAGATCTGGGGTCCTACGAGCAGTACTTC.

As to this clonotype: A library prepared for alpha chains yielded this beta chain as an off-target read; its size is of little meaning. The V and J genes are TRBV12-3 or TRBV12-4 and TRBJ1-5; D not resolved. This CDR3 has 13 amino acids. Trimming shortened V by 1 base and J by 7 bases, and 8 bases separated the two germline ends. CDR3 sequence: CASSLGLRQPQHF. The CDR3 nucleotides read TGTGCCAGCAGTTTAGGCCTCCGCCAGCCCCAGCATTTT.

Notes on this clonotype: Within a library made for alpha chains, this beta chain is off target, and its count is uninformative. The CDR3 region has the DNA TGTGCCAGCTCCATCGGAGGGGGTGGAGATGGCTACACCTTC. This translates into CASSIGGGGDGYTF. The chain couples TRBV12-3 or TRBV12-4 to TRBJ1-2; maybe TRBD1 (6 bases). The V end was cut by 8 bases, the J end by 6 bases, with 19 bases between. The CDR3 sequence is 14 residues long.

Details on this clonotype: This beta chain is off target for a library built for alpha chains, so its abundance means little. The V gene is TRBV18, the J gene TRBJ1-4; D remains unclear. The ends were cut back, 1 base at V and 0 bases at J, with 3 bases in the middle. CDR3 length: 14 residues. CDR1 and CDR2 (germline): KGHSH, LQKENI. In DNA, the CDR3 is TGTGCCAGCTCACCACTAGCAACTAATGAAAAACTGTTTTTT. Amino acid sequence: CASSPLATNEKLFF.

This clonotype appeared a few times. This beta chain is off target for a library built for alpha chains, so its abundance means little. The J gene is TRBJ2-1, the V gene TRBV7-3; D perhaps matches TRBD2 (5 bases). Germline V gene data show CDR1 as SGHTA and CDR2 as FQGTGA. The ends were cut back, 6 bases at V and 7 bases at J, with 13 bases in the middle. The CDR3 loop spans 13 amino acids. The CDR3 protein is CASSSDSWNEQFF. The CDR3 DNA sequence: TGTGCCAGCAGTTCGGACTCGTGGAATGAGCAGTTCTTC.

Comments on this clonotype: This beta chain is off target for a library built for alpha chains, so its abundance means little. The rearrangement uses TRBV29-1 and TRBJ2-3; possibly TRBD1 or TRBD2 for D (5 bases each). Germline V gives CDR1 SQVTM, CDR2 ANQGSEA. The CDR3 sequence is 13 residues long. The ends were cut back, 7 bases at V and 5 bases at J, with 16 bases in the middle. In DNA form, the CDR3 reads TGCAGCGGGAGAGGGACCCAGAAAGATACGCAGTATTTT. This encodes CSGRGTQKDTQYF.

As to this clonotype: In a library made to pick up alpha chains, this beta chain is a stray read with a size that means little. The gene calls are TRBV12-3 or TRBV12-4 and TRBJ2-2; D is ambiguous. The ends were cut back, 5 bases at V and 4 bases at J, with 5 bases in the middle. The CDR3 totals 12 residues. Written as DNA, the CDR3 is TGTGCCAGCAGTCTCTTCACCGGGGAGCTGTTTTTT. Its protein is CASSLFTGELFF.

This clonotype was seen a few times. This beta chain is a stray read from a library made for alpha chains; its abundance is not meaningful. The V and J genes are TRBV7-9 and TRBJ2-5; perhaps TRBD1 as D (5 bases). Germline V gives CDR1 SEHNR, CDR2 FQNEAQ (reference sequence). The CDR3 contains 14 residues. With 3 bases removed from V and 2 bases from J, the gap between germline ends came to 10 bases. CDR3: CASSFKDTQETQYF. The DNA for the CDR3 is TGTGCCAGCAGCTTCAAGGACACACAAGAGACCCAGTACTTC.

Comments on this clonotype: Within a library made for alpha chains, this beta chain is off target, and its count is uninformative. This chain uses TRBV18 with TRBJ1-2, with 8 bases aligning to TRBD1. CDR3 length: 14 amino acids. Germline V lookup: CDR1 KGHSH, CDR2 LQKENI. The J segment lost 2 bases and the V segment lost 3 bases, leaving 2 bases of the junction unmatched. CDR3 region: CASSPDRANYGYTF. DNA of the CDR3: TGTGCCAGCTCACCGGACAGGGCGAACTATGGCTACACCTTC.

In the case of this clonotype: This beta chain lies outside the target of a library built for alpha chains; its clone size means little. V gene TRBV11-2 combines with J gene TRBJ2-3; the D gene is possibly TRBD1 (5 bases). Germline V lookup: CDR1 SGHAT, CDR2 FQNNGV. This CDR3 region has 14 residues. V lost 5 bases, J lost 3 bases, and 12 bases lay in between. CDR3 residues: CASSVSRVTDTQYF. In DNA, the CDR3 is TGTGCCAGCAGCGTGTCCAGGGTTACAGATACGCAGTATTTT.

On this clonotype itself: This beta chain is an unintended read in a library built for alpha chains; its size means little. J is TRBJ2-2 and V is TRBV7-3; D perhaps matches TRBD2 (5 bases). Trimming removed 5 bases from V and 5 bases from J, with 9 bases in between. From germline, CDR1 is SGHTA and CDR2 FQGTGA. The CDR3 has 13 residues. The CDR3 reads CASSPRDTGELFF. For the CDR3, the DNA is TGTGCCAGCAGCCCCCGGGATACCGGGGAGCTGTTTTTT.

This clonotype was seen more than once but under ten times. The library was built for alpha chains, so this beta chain is an off-target read and its size means little. The chain carries TRBV12-3 or TRBV12-4 and TRBJ2-5; D assignment may be TRBD1 or TRBD2 (5 bases each). The CDR3 length is 13 residues. V dropped 8 bases and J dropped 5 bases, with 15 bases sitting between them. CDR3 sequence (DNA): TGTGCCAGCCAGGGCCTTACGGGGGAGACCCAGTACTTC. Its translation is CASQGLTGETQYF.

About this clonotype: This beta chain represents an off-target read in a library built for alpha chains; its size is of limited meaning. This rearrangement joins TRBV10-1 to TRBJ2-3, with D unclear. Trimming took 5 bases from V and 0 from J, leaving 9 bases between them. Germline V gene sequence: CDR1 WNHNN, CDR2 SYGVQD (reference sequence). The CDR3 is 14 amino acids. The CDR3 loop reads CASSFSHSTDTQYF. The CDR3 DNA reads as TGCGCCAGCAGTTTTAGCCATAGCACAGATACGCAGTATTTT.

Of note for this clonotype: This beta chain is an unintended read in a library built for alpha chains; its size means little. V and J are TRBV28 and TRBJ1-1, with unresolved D. The CDR3 is 14 amino acids. The germline CDR1 and CDR2 sequences are MDHEN and SYDVKM. V was shortened by 2 bases and J by 0 bases, with 7 bases between the two germline ends. CDR3 sequence: CASSLGWVNTEAFF. CDR3 bases: TGTGCCAGCAGTTTAGGGTGGGTGAACACTGAAGCTTTCTTT.

A remark on this clonotype: In a library made to pick up alpha chains, this beta chain is a stray read with a size that means little. V and J are TRBV2 and TRBJ2-3; D is ambiguous. There are 13 residues in the CDR3. Germline V gene data show CDR1 as SNHLY and CDR2 as FYNNEI. The CDR3 reads CVLTTQGTDTQYF. The CDR3 coding sequence is TGTGTCCTAACGACCCAAGGCACAGATACGCAGTATTTT.

In the case of this clonotype: With the library built for alpha chains, this beta chain is off target and its frequency is not meaningful. This CDR3 is CASSSERGGHEQFF. The CDR3 DNA reads as TGTGCCAGCAGCTCGGAAAGGGGGGGCCATGAGCAGTTCTTC. The gene calls are TRBV11-2 and TRBJ2-1; maybe TRBD2 (7 bases). Trimming cost V 4 bases and J 8 bases, with 15 bases left between them. CDR3 length equals 14 residues. CDR1 SGHAT and CDR2 FQNNGV come from the germline V gene.

This clonotype has only a few counts. For a library built for alpha chains, this beta chain is a stray read; little rests on its size. The chain combines TRBV20-1 with TRBJ2-3; the D gene is possibly TRBD1 (6 bases). CDR1 and CDR2 (germline): DFQATT, SNEGSKA (reference sequence). V was cut by 3 bases and J by 0 bases, with 10 bases left in between. This CDR3 has 14 residues. The CDR3 is CSASRTASTDTQYF. The CDR3 region has the DNA TGCAGTGCTAGTCGGACAGCCAGCACAGATACGCAGTATTTT.

Notes on this clonotype: This beta chain came through as a stray read in a library set up for alpha chains, and its size says little. The chain joins TRBV5-1 to TRBJ2-4, with D uncertain. CDR3 length equals 14 residues. V was pared by 0 bases and J by 7 bases, with 11 bases between. Per germline, CDR1 SGHRS and CDR2 YFSETQ. Here the CDR3 reads CASSLGTMANIQYF. The CDR3 region has the DNA TGCGCCAGCAGCTTGGGAACTATGGCGAACATTCAGTACTTC.

In the case of this clonotype: This beta chain lies outside the target of a library built for alpha chains; its clone size means little. V and J are TRBV6-2 or TRBV6-3 and TRBJ1-4, with TRBD1 as a possible D gene (6 bases). Looked up from germline, CDR1 is MNHEY and CDR2 is SVGEGT. Trimming took off 4 bases at V and 2 bases at J, with 8 bases between the two ends. The length of the CDR3 is 14 residues. The CDR3 reads CASSSRGTNEKLFF. CDR3 sequence (DNA): TGTGCCAGCAGTTCGAGGGGGACTAATGAAAAACTGTTTTTT.

This clonotype was seen more than once but under ten times. This beta chain lies outside the target of a library built for alpha chains; its clone size means little. This sequence joins TRBV10-3 and TRBJ2-7, with 8 bases lining up with TRBD1. This CDR3 contains 13 residues. Germline values: CDR1 ENHRY, CDR2 SYGVKD. V lost 4 bases and J lost 1; bases outside the gene matches: 0. CDR3 in DNA: TGTGCCATCAGTGGGACAGGGTCCTACGAGCAGTACTTC. It specifies CAISGTGSYEQYF.

The sample holds a few counts of this clonotype. With the library built for alpha chains, this beta chain is off target and its frequency is not meaningful. This chain connects TRBV10-3 to TRBJ1-3; 7 bases fit TRBD1. The germline CDR1 and CDR2 sequences are ENHRY and SYGVKD. The CDR3 totals 14 residues. J gave up 0 bases and V 4 bases, and 0 bases lay outside the gene matches. This CDR3 reads CAISGTGSGNTIYF. CDR3 nucleotides: TGTGCCATCAGTGGGACAGGCTCTGGAAACACCATATATTTT.